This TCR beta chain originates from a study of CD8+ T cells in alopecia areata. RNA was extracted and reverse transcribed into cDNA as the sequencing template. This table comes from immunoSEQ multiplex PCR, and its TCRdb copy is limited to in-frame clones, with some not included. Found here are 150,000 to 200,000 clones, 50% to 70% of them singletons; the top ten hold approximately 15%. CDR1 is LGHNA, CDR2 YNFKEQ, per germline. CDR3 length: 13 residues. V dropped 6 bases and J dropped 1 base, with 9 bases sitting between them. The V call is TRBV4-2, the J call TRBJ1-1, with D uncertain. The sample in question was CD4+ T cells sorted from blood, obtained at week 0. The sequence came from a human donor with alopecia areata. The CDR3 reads CASRGPRNTEAFF. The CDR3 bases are TGTGCCAGCAGAGGCCCTAGGAACACTGAAGCTTTCTTT.